This TCR beta chain is drawn from a study of beta chain features in type 1 diabetes. Study-level results: Researchers report that Type 1 diabetes patients had moderately but significantly shorter TCRB CDR3s across all four CD4+ subsets.

For this clone: Its antigen is undetermined.

The CDR3 runs 16 residues. V gave up 6 bases and J gave up 0 bases; unmatched junction bases: 6. CDR1 LNHDA and CDR2 SQIVND come from the germline V gene (reference sequence). Reverse transcription of all isolated RNA meant that expressed TCRB transcripts were sequenced. Clones were sequenced by immunoSEQ multiplex PCR, and TCRdb holds only the in-frame ones, with some missing. In the table there are over 700,000 clones, roughly 15% of which are singletons. The sequence derives from a young woman in good health. Sequencing was performed on naive CD4+ T cells from blood. The chain is built from TRBV19 and TRBJ1-4; TRBD1 agrees at 8 bases. The CDR3: CASRWTGRSTNEKLFF. The CDR3 DNA follows: TGTGCCAGTAGATGGACAGGGCGTTCAACTAATGAAAAACTGTTTTTT.